A single sample gave rise to the 9 T cell receptor beta chains below, sequenced in a study of blood T cell repertoires in COVID-19. Profiled with immunoSEQ multiplex PCR; TCRdb holds only in-frame clones, not every one. The data show tens of thousands of clones, with nearly 85% seen just once and over 15% held by the top ten. Sequencing used peripheral blood. The receptors were gathered from a man in his forties with acute or convalescent COVID-19.

This clone turned up a few times. The chain couples TRBV2 to TRBJ2-1; D is undetermined. CDR1 SNHLY and CDR2 FYNNEI come from the germline V gene. V was shortened by 6 bases and J by 8 bases, with 17 bases between the two germline ends. The CDR3 is 14 residues long. The CDR3: CASSGASNRDEQFF. The CDR3 DNA is TGTGCCAGCAGCGGTGCTTCAAACCGGGATGAGCAGTTCTTC.

This sequence joins TRBV10-3 and TRBJ2-4; D might be TRBD1 (6 bases). The CDR3 covers 15 residues. V was shortened by 4 bases and J by 1 base, with 11 bases between the two germline ends. In germline, CDR1 is ENHRY, CDR2 SYGVKD. CDR3 in DNA: TGTGCCATCAGTGTACATCAGGGGGCCAAAAACATTCAGTACTTC. This sequence encodes CAISVHQGAKNIQYF.

The V and J genes are TRBV12-5 and TRBJ2-1, with 9 positions matching TRBD2. The germline gives CDR1 LGHNT, CDR2 FRNRAP. The CDR3 loop spans 15 amino acids. J gave up 7 bases and V 5 bases, and 9 bases lay outside the gene matches. The CDR3 is CASGPSSGRRNEQFF. The CDR3 nucleotides read TGTGCTAGTGGTCCCTCCAGCGGGAGGAGGAATGAGCAGTTCTTC.

The chain uses TRBV12-5 and TRBJ2-1; 14 nucleotides align to TRBD2. V gave up 1 base and J gave up 8 bases; unmatched junction bases: 4. Germline CDR1 reads LGHNT; CDR2 reads FRNRAP. There are 16 residues in the CDR3. The CDR3 protein is CASGLGLAGGLDEQFF. The CDR3 DNA follows: TGTGCTAGTGGTTTGGGACTAGCGGGGGGGCTGGATGAGCAGTTCTTC.

This chain links TRBV15 with TRBJ1-5; D is unclear. V was clipped by 0 bases and J by 5 bases, with 8 bases between them. This CDR3 comprises 14 residues. Germline lookup yields CDR1 LNHNV and CDR2 YYDKDF (reference sequence). The CDR3 nucleotides are TGTGCCACCAGCAGAGATGGGAGGGATCAGCCCCAGCATTTT. Translation: CATSRDGRDQPQHF.

This chain uses TRBV11-3 with TRBJ2-7; no definite D call. This CDR3 region has 11 residues. CDR1 and CDR2 (germline): SGHNT, YENEEA. V was clipped by 3 bases and J by 8 bases, with 8 bases between them. The CDR3 spells CASSFTRKQYV. The CDR3 DNA reads TGTGCCAGCAGCTTCACGAGAAAGCAGTACGTC.

The V call is TRBV29-1, the J call TRBJ1-1, with unresolved D. Germline lookup yields CDR1 SQVTM and CDR2 ANQGSEA. This CDR3 spans 11 amino acids. The V gene lost 6 bases and the J gene lost 6 bases, with 11 bases spanning the gap. This CDR3 reads CSVKEGAEAFF. The DNA of the CDR3 is TGCAGCGTAAAAGAGGGTGCTGAAGCTTTCTTT. Combining the CDR3 with reference TRBV29-1 and TRBJ1-1 gives the whole variable domain SAVISQKPSRDICQRGTSLTIQCQVDSQVTMMFWYRQQPGQSLTLIATANQGSEATYESGFVIDKFPISRPNLTFSTLTVSNMSPEDSSIYLCSVKEGAEAFFGQGTRLTVV.

The V and J genes are TRBV3-1 (or the pseudogene TRBV3-2) and TRBJ2-1; tentatively, D is TRBD2 (7 bases). The CDR3 has 15 residues. The V gene lost 7 bases and the J gene lost 5 bases, with 18 bases spanning the gap. Germline values: CDR1 LGHDT, CDR2 YNNKEL (reference sequence). The CDR3, as DNA: TGTGCCAGCACCTCACGGGGGGCGCGGGACAATGAGCAGTTCTTC. Its protein product is CASTSRGARDNEQFF.

This chain joins TRBV5-1 and TRBJ1-6; 10 nucleotides match TRBD1. With 3 bases clipped from V and 9 bases from J, the junction kept 6 bases outside the gene matches. The CDR3 covers 15 residues. Germline CDR1 and CDR2: SGHRS and YFSETQ. Written as DNA, the CDR3 is TGCGCCAGCAGCTCCCGGGACAGGGGAAGTTCACCCCTCCACTTT. Protein sequence: CASSSRDRGSSPLHF.